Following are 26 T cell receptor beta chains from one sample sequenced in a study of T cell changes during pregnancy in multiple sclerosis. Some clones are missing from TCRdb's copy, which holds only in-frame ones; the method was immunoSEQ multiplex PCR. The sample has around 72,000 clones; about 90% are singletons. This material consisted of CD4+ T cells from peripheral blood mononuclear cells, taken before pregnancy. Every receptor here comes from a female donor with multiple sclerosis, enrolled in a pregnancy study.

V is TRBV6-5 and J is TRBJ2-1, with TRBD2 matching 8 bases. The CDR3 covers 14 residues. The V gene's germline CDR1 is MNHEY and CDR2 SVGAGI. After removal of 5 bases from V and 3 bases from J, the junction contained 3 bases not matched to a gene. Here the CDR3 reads CASSPRGVYNEQFF. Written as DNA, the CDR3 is TGTGCCAGCAGTCCGCGGGGGGTCTACAATGAGCAGTTCTTC.

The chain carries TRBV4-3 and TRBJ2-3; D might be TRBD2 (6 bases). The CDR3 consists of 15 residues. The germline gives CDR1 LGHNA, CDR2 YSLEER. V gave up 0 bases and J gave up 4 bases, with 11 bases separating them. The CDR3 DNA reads TGCGCCAGCAGCCAAGACCTGACGGGGGCAGATACGCAGTATTTT. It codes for CASSQDLTGADTQYF.

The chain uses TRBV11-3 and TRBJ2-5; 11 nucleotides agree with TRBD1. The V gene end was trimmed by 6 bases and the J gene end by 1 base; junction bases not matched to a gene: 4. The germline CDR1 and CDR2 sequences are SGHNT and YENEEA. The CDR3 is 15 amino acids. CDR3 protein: CASRPDRGPQETQYF. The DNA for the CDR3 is TGTGCCAGCAGGCCGGACAGGGGGCCCCAAGAGACCCAGTACTTC.

The CDR3 DNA sequence: TGCAGCGCCCGGCCGGGTAACAATGAGCAGTTCTTC. This gives the protein CSARPGNNEQFF. The V call is TRBV29-1, the J call TRBJ2-1, with no clear D. This CDR3 contains 12 residues. V was trimmed by 7 bases and J by 5 bases, leaving 12 bases between them. The germline V gene has CDR1 SQVTM and CDR2 ANQGSEA.

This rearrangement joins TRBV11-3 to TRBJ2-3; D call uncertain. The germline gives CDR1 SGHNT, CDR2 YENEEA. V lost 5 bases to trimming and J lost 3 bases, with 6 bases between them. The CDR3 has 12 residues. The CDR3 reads CASSPETDTQYF. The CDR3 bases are TGTGCCAGCAGCCCGGAGACAGATACGCAGTATTTT.

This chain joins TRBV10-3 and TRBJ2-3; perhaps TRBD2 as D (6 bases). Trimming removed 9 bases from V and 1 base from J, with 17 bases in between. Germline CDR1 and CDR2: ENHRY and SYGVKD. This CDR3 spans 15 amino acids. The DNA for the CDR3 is TGTGCCATTGCCCTTTCCGGGGGACGCACAGATACGCAGTATTTT. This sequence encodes CAIALSGGRTDTQYF.

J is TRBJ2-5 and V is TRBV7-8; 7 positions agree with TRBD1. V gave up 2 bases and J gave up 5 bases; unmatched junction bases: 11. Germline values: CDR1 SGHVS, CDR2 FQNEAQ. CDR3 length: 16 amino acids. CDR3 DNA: TGTGCCAGCAGCTTATTCGGCAGGGGGTACATCGAGACCCAGTACTTC. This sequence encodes CASSLFGRGYIETQYF. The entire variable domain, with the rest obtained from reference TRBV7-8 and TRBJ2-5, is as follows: GAGVSQSPRYKVAKRGQDVALRCDPISGHVSLFWYQQALGQGPEFLTYFQNEAQLDKSGLPSDRFFAERPEGSVSTLKIQRTQQEDSAVYLCASSLFGRGYIETQYFGPGTRLLVL.

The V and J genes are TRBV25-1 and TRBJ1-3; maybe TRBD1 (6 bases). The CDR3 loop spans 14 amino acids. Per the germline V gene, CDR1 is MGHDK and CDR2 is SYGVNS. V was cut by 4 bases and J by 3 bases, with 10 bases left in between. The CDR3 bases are TGTGCCAGCAGTGCAGGGGTAATTGGAAACACCATATATTTT. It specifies CASSAGVIGNTIYF.

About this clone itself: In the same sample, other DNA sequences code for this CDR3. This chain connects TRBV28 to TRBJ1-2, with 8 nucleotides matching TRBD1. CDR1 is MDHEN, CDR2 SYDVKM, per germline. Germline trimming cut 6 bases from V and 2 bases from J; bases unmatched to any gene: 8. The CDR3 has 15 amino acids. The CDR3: CASSHRDRPNYGYTF. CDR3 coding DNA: TGTGCCAGCAGCCATCGGGACAGGCCCAACTATGGCTACACCTTC.

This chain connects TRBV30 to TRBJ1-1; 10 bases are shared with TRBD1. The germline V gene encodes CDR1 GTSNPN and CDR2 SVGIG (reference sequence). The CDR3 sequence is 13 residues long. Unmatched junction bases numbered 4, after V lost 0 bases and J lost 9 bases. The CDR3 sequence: CAWSVDRGRKAFF. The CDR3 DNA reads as TGTGCCTGGAGTGTAGACAGGGGGCGGAAAGCTTTCTTT.

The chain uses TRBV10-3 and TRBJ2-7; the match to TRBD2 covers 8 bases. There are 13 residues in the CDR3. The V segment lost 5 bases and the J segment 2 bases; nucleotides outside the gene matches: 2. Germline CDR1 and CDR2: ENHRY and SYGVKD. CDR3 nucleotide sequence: TGTGCCATCAGTACTAGCGGACCCTACGAGCAGTACTTC. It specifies CAISTSGPYEQYF.

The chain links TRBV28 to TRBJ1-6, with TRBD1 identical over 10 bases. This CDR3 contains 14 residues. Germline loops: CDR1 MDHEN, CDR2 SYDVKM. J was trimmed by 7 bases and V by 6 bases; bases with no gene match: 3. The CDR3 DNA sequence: TGTGCCAGCAGGGCGACAGGGGGCAATTCACCCCTCCACTTT. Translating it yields CASRATGGNSPLHF.

As DNA, the CDR3 is TGTGCCAGTGTCTCTAGGACAGGGACTAACACTGAAGCTTTCTTT. It is translated as CASVSRTGTNTEAFF. The V and J genes are TRBV7-8 and TRBJ1-1; TRBD1 matches 8 bases. This CDR3 has 15 amino acids. J gave up 2 bases and V 9 bases, and 11 bases lay outside the gene matches. Germline V lookup: CDR1 SGHVS, CDR2 FQNEAQ.

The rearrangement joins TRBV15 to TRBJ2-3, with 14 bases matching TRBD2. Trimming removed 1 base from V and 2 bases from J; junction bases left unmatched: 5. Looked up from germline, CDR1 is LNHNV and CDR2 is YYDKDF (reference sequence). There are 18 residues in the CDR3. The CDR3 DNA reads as TGTGCCACCAGCAGAGGACTAGCGGGAGGGCCTAACACAGATACGCAGTATTTT. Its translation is CATSRGLAGGPNTDTQYF. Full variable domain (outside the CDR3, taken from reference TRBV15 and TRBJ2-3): DAMVIQNPRYQVTQFGKPVTLSCSQTLNHNVMYWYQQKSSQAPKLLFHYYDKDFNNEADTPDNFQSRRPNTSFCFLDIRSPGLGDTAMYLCATSRGLAGGPNTDTQYFGPGTRLTVL.

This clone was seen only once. CDR3 sequence (DNA): TGTGCCACCAAGGGGACTAGCTTTTCCTACAATGAGCAGTTCTTC. It translates to CATKGTSFSYNEQFF. The chain combines TRBV28 with TRBJ2-1, with TRBD2 matching 9 bases. This CDR3 has 15 residues. V lost 10 bases to trimming and J lost 1 base; unmatched junction nucleotides: 8. Germline CDR1 is MDHEN and CDR2 is SYDVKM. The variable domain in full, completed from reference TRBV28 and TRBJ2-1, reads DVKVTQSSRYLVKRTGEKVFLECVQDMDHENMFWYRQDPGLGLRLIYFSYDVKMKEKGDIPEGYSVSREKKERFSLILESASTNQTSMYLCATKGTSFSYNEQFFGPGTRLTVL.

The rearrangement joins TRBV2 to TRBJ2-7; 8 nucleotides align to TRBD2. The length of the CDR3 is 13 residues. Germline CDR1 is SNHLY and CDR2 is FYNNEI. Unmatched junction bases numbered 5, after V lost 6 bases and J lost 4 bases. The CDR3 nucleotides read TGTGCCAGCAGGGTAGCGGGAATGTACGAGCAGTACTTC. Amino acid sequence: CASRVAGMYEQYF.

The CDR3 bases are TGTGCCAGCAGCGCTAGGGGTCGGGGGGGTAGCACAGATACGCAGTATTTT. Translation: CASSARGRGGSTDTQYF. This chain uses TRBV7-2 with TRBJ2-3, with TRBD2 identical over 8 bases. The germline V gene has CDR1 SGHTA and CDR2 FQGNSA. Trimming cost V 5 bases and J 0 bases; bases outside gene matches: 10. The CDR3 totals 17 residues.

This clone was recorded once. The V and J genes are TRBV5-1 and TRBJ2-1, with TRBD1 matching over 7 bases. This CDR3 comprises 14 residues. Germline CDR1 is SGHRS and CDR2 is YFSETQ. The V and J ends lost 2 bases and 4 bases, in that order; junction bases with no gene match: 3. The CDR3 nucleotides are TGCGCCAGCAGCTTCAGGACAGGTTACAATGAGCAGTTCTTC. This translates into CASSFRTGYNEQFF.

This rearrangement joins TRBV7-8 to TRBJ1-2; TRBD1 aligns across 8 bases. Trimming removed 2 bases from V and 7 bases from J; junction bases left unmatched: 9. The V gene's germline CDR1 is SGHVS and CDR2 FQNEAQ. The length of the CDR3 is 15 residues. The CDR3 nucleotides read TGTGCCAGCAGCTTATTAGGACAGGGAGTATCTGGCTACACCTTC. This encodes CASSLLGQGVSGYTF. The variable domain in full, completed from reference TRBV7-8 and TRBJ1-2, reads GAGVSQSPRYKVAKRGQDVALRCDPISGHVSLFWYQQALGQGPEFLTYFQNEAQLDKSGLPSDRFFAERPEGSVSTLKIQRTQQEDSAVYLCASSLLGQGVSGYTFGSGTRLTVV.

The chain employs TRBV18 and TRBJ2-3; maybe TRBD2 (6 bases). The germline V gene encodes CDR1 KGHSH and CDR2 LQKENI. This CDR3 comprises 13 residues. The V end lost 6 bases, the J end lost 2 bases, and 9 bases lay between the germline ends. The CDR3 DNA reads TGTGCCAGCTCCACTAGCATCACAGATACGCAGTATTTT. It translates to CASSTSITDTQYF.

The DNA of the CDR3 is TGTGCCAGCAGCTTAGGGGGGCGGGGGACCTACAATGAGCAGTTCTTC. It specifies CASSLGGRGTYNEQFF. This chain connects TRBV7-2 to TRBJ2-1, with D perhaps TRBD2 (7 bases). The germline V gene encodes CDR1 SGHTA and CDR2 FQGNSA. V lost 1 base and J lost 2, with 12 bases in between. This CDR3 spans 16 amino acids.

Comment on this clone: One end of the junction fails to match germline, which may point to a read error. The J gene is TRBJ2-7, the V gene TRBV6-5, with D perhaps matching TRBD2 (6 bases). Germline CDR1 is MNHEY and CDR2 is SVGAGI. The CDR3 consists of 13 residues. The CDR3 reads CASSNSGRGEQYF. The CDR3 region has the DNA TGTGCCAGCAGTAACTCAGGGCGGGGCGAGCAGTACTTC.

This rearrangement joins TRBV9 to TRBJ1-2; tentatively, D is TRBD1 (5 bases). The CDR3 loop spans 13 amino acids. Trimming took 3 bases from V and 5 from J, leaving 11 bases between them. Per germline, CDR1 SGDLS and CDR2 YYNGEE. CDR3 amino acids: CASSAEPGYGYTF. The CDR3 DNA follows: TGTGCCAGCAGCGCCGAGCCAGGGTATGGCTACACCTTC.

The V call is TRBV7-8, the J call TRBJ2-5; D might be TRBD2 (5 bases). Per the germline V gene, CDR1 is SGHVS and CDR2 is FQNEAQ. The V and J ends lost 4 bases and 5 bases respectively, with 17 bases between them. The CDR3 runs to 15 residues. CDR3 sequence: CASSSVGVSYETQYF. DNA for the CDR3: TGTGCCAGCAGCTCCGTCGGGGTATCTTACGAGACCCAGTACTTC.

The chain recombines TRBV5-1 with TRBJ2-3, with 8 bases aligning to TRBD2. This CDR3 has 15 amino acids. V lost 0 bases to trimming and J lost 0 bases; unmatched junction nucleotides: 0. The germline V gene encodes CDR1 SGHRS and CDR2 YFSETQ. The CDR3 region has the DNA TGCGCCAGCAGCTTGGAGCGGGGGAGCACAGATACGCAGTATTTT. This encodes CASSLERGSTDTQYF.

CDR3 nucleotides: TGCGCCAGCTCAGGGGGGATCTACAATGAGCAGTTCTTC. It yields the protein CASSGGIYNEQFF. This chain connects TRBV5-1 to TRBJ2-1; a possible D gene is TRBD1 (7 bases). V gave up 7 bases and J gave up 3 bases, with 11 bases separating them. Per the germline V gene, CDR1 is SGHRS and CDR2 is YFSETQ. The length of the CDR3 is 13 residues. Together with reference TRBV5-1 and TRBJ2-1, the CDR3 gives the full variable domain: KAGVTQTPRYLIKTRGQQVTLSCSPISGHRSVSWYQQTPGQGLQFLFEYFSETQRNKGNFPGRFSGRQFSNSRSEMNVSTLELGDSALYLCASSGGIYNEQFFGPGTRLTVL.